This T cell receptor beta chain is from a study of T-cell memory formation after mild COVID-19. Study information: Each donor largely had its own TCR clusters. Study-wide results and limits: Contracting CD4+ clones sat mainly in CM and EM; CD8+ in EMRA. The study found balanced CD4/CD8 in clones contracting day 15 to 85 and a CD4+ lean in later expanders.

TCR alpha and TCR beta cDNA libraries with sample barcodes and UMIs came from 5'RACE using constant-segment primers. TCRdb ran MiXCR on the 5' RACE reads and lists one entry per CDR3 protein. The repertoire holds roughly 180,000 distinct CDR3 sequences, with approximately 17% as singletons. Details on this clonotype: The antigen remains undetermined.

From germline, CDR1 is LGHNA and CDR2 YNFKEQ. The junction had 9 bases not matched to a gene; V was cut back by 3 bases and J by 3 bases. The CDR3 spans 16 residues. The sequenced material came from PBMCs or a T cell subset sorted from them (not recorded which). The V call is TRBV4-2, the J call TRBJ2-5; 8 bases map to TRBD2. This clonotype originated in a man between 18 and 35 years old who had mild COVID-19 (a few samples of this study predate the infection). Cell type and time point are not known. CDR3 nucleotide sequence: TGTGCCAGCAGCCAGGATCGAGCGGGGGTCAAAGAGACCCAGTACTTC. It codes for CASSQDRAGVKETQYF.